This T cell receptor (beta chain) stems from a study of cytomegalovirus exposure and HLA in healthy donors. Broader study findings: Sequencing artifact likely explains a cluster of highly shared sequence variants. The productive fraction for most TCR beta V segments was about 90% or about 30% in an earlier analysis. A further, later analysis showed that HLA-associated TCR beta chains (compared with equally common others) were more clonally expanded.

Though probably carrying unrecorded immune exposures, donors were nominally healthy at sampling. Of note for this clone: Its antigen is as yet unknown. The junction differs from germline at one of its ends, possibly a read error.

PCR employed 60 Vbeta and 13 Jbeta primers. The protocol was immunoSEQ multiplex PCR, while the TCRdb copy is restricted to in-frame clones and leaves out a portion. In the table there are 200,000 to 250,000 clones, about 78% of which are singletons. The source of this sequence is a male donor in good health and CMV-seronegative. Sequencing was done on a sample of PBMCs.

CDR3 loop: CASSVEHEAPEAFF. The CDR3 region has the DNA TGTGCCAGCAGCGTAGAACATGAGGCACCTGAAGCTTTCTTT. The J gene is TRBJ1-1, the V gene TRBV11-3; no reliable D call. Germline V gives CDR1 SGHNT, CDR2 YENEEA. CDR3 length: 14 amino acids.